The clone carrying this T cell receptor (beta chain) is a singleton in its sample. Its antigen is not known. These data belong to a study of T cell responses to AZD1222 COVID-19 vaccine. Study results and caveats: It was only a handful of AZD1222 recipients who were seropositive at baseline.

Trimming removed 3 bases from V and 4 bases from J; junction bases left unmatched: 7. CDR1 and CDR2 from the germline V gene are MRHNA and SNTAGT. The CDR3 totals 16 residues. Repertoires were generated with immunoSEQ multiplex PCR, while TCRdb's copy carries only in-frame clones and drops some. The table lists 190,000 or so clones, approximately 93% of them singletons, with approximately 3.4% in the top ten. This chain joins TRBV6-4 and TRBJ2-1; 9 bases are shared with TRBD2. Sequences were derived from peripheral blood, sampled 28 days after the second AZD1222 dose. This sequence was found in an adult who received the AZD1222 COVID-19 vaccine. CDR3: CASSEKAGGYYNEQFF. The CDR3 region has the DNA TGTGCCAGCAGTGAAAAGGCGGGAGGGTATTACAATGAGCAGTTCTTC.